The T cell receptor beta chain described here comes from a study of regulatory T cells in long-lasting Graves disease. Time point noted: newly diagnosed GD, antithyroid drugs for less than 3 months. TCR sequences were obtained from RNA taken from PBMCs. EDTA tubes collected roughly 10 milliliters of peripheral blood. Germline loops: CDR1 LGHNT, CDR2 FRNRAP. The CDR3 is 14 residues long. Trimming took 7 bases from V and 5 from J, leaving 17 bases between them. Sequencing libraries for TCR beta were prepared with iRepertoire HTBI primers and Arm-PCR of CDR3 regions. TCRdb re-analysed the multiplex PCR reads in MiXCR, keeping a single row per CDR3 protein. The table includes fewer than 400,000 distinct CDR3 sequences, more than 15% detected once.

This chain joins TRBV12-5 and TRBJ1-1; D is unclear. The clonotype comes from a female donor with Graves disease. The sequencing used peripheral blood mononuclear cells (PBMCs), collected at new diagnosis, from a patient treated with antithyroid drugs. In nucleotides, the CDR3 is TGTGCTAGTGCTAATCCGGAGGGAAGGACTGAAGCTTTCTTT. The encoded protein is CASANPEGRTEAFF.